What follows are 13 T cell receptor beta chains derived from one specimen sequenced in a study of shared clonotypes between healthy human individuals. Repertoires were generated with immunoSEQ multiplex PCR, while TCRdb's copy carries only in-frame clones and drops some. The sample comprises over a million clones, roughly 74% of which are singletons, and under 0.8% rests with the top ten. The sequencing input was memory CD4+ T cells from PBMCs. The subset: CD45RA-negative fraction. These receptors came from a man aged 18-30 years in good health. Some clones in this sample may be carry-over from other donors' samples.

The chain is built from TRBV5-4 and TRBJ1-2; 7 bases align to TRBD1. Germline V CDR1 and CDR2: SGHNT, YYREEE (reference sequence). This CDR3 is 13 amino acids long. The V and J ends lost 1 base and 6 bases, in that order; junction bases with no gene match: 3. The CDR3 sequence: CASSLTGEDGYTF. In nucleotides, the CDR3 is TGTGCCAGCAGCTTGACAGGGGAGGATGGCTACACCTTC. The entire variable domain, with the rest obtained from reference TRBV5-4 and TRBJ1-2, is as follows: ETGVTQSPTHLIKTRGQQVTLRCSSQSGHNTVSWYQQALGQGPQFIFQYYREEENGRGNFPPRFSGLQFPNYSSELNVNALELDDSALYLCASSLTGEDGYTFGSGTRLTVV.

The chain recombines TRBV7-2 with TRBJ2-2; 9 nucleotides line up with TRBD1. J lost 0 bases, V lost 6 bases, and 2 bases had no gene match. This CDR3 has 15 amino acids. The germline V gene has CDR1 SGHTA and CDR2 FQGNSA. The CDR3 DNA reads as TGTGCCAGCAGACGGGACAGGGCGAACACCGGGGAGCTGTTTTTT. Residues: CASRRDRANTGELFF. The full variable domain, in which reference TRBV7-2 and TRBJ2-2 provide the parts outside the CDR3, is GAGVSQSPSNKVTEKGKDVELRCDPISGHTALYWYRQSLGQGLEFLIYFQGNSAPDKSGLPSDRFSAERTGGSVSTLTIQRTQQEDSAVYLCASRRDRANTGELFFGEGSRLTVL.

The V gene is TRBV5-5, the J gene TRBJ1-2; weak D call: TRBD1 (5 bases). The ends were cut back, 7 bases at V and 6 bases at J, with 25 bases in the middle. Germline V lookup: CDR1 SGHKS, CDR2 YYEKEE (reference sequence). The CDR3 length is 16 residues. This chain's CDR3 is CASDLAGGRVRNGYTF. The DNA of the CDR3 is TGTGCCAGCGACCTCGCTGGGGGGAGGGTACGTAATGGCTACACCTTC. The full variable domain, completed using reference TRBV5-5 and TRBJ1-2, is DAGVTQSPTHLIKTRGQQVTLRCSPISGHKSVSWYQQVLGQGPQFIFQYYEKEERGRGNFPDRFSARQFPNYSSELNVNALLLGDSALYLCASDLAGGRVRNGYTFGSGTRLTVV.

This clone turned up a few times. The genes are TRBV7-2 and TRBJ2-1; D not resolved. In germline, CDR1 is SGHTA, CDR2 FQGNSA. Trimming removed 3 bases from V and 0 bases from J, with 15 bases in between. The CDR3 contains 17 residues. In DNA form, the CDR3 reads TGTGCCAGCAGCTTTCCGGCTCTGGAAAGCTCCTACAATGAGCAGTTCTTC. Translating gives CASSFPALESSYNEQFF.

The CDR3 protein is CASSLNRGWYF. The CDR3 DNA reads as TGTGCCAGCAGCTTAAACAGGGGATGGTACTTC. This chain connects TRBV5-5 to TRBJ2-7, with TRBD1 matching 7 bases. The J segment lost 12 bases and the V segment lost 2 bases, leaving 5 bases of the junction unmatched. This CDR3 is built from 11 residues. Germline V gene lookup returns CDR1 SGHKS and CDR2 YYEKEE (reference sequence).

Written as DNA, the CDR3 is TGTGCCAGCTCACCCCCCGTCCTAAGCTCTGGAAACACCATATATTTT. It encodes CASSPPVLSSGNTIYF. V and J are TRBV18 and TRBJ1-3; D remains unclear. Between the trimmed V and J ends, which lost 3 bases and 0 bases, there was a span of 12 bases. Looked up from germline, CDR1 is KGHSH and CDR2 is LQKENI. The CDR3 length is 16 residues.

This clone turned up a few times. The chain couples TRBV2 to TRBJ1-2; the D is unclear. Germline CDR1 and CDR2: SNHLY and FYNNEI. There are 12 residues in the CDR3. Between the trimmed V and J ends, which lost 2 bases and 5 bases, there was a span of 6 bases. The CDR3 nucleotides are TGTGCCAGCAGTGAACAGAATTATGGCTACACCTTC. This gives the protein CASSEQNYGYTF.

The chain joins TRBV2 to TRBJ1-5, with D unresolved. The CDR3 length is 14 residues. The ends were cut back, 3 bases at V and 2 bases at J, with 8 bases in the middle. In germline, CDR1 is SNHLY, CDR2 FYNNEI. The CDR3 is CASSDGWGNQPQHF. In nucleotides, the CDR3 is TGTGCCAGCAGTGACGGTTGGGGCAATCAGCCCCAGCATTTT.

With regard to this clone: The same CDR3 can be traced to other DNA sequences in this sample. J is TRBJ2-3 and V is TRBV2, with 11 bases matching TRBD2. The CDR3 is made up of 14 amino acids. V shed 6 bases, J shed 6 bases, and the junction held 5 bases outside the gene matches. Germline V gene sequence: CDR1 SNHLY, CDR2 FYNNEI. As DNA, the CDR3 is TGTGCCAGCAGCAAAGCTAGCGGGAGGGATACGCAGTATTTT. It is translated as CASSKASGRDTQYF.

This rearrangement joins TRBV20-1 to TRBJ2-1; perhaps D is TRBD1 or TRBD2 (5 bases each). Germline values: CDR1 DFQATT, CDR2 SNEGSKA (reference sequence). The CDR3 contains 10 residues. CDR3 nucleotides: TGCAGCGGCGTGGGGGATGAGCAGTTCTTC. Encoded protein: CSGVGDEQFF.

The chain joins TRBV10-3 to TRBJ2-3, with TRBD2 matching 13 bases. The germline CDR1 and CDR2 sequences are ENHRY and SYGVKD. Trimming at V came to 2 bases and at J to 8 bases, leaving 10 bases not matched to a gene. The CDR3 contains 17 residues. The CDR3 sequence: CAISEHSGLAGEGTQYF. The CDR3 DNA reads TGTGCCATCAGTGAGCACTCCGGACTAGCGGGAGAGGGTACGCAGTATTTT.

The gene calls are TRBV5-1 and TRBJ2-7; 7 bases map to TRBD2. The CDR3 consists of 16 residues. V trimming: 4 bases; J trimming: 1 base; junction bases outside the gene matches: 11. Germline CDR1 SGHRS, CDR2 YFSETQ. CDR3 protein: CASSPGAGTLSYEQYF. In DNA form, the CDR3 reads TGCGCCAGCAGCCCAGGAGCGGGAACGTTATCCTACGAGCAGTACTTC.

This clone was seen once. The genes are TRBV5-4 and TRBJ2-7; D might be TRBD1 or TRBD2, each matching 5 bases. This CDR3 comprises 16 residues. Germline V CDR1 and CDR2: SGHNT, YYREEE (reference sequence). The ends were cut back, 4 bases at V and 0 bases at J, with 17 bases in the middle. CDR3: CASSGGWGSSSYEQYF. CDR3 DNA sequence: TGTGCCAGCAGCGGCGGATGGGGGTCGAGCTCCTACGAGCAGTACTTC.